The 28 T cell receptor beta chains below come from one sample, sequenced in a study of cytomegalovirus exposure and HLA in healthy donors. The method was immunoSEQ multiplex PCR; TCRdb's version includes in-frame clones alone and lacks a portion of them. The sample holds around 190,000 clones, roughly 86% seen once. Sequenced material: PBMCs. These receptors originate from a man aged 30 to 45 in good health and CMV-seropositive.

This chain links TRBV18 with TRBJ2-4; 8 bases are a match to TRBD1. V was pared by 3 bases and J by 1 base, with 5 bases of the junction left unmatched. The V gene's germline CDR1 is KGHSH and CDR2 LQKENI. There are 16 residues in the CDR3. CDR3 nucleotide sequence: TGTGCCAGCTCACCCCCGGACAGGGCGGCCAAAAACATTCAGTACTTC. Translating it yields CASSPPDRAAKNIQYF.

The V gene is TRBV6-6, the J gene TRBJ2-5; D might be TRBD1 (6 bases). Judging by the DNA end, TRBJ2-7 fits better; the J call may be wrong. CDR3 size: 16 residues. CDR1 MNHNY and CDR2 SVGAGI come from the germline V gene (reference sequence). The CDR3 DNA sequence: TGTGCCAGCAGCCGCGGAGTGTTGGGGGCATCCTACGAGCAGTACTTC. Encoded protein: CASSRGVLGASYEQYF.

The chain uses TRBV15 and TRBJ2-3; a possible D gene is TRBD2 (6 bases). The CDR3 totals 16 residues. CDR1 and CDR2 (germline): LNHNV, YYDKDF (reference sequence). Deletions cut 5 bases from V and 2 bases from J, with 17 bases between. DNA of the CDR3: TGTGCCACCAGCGGTTTCTCTGTACTAGCCACAGATACGCAGTATTTT. Its translation: CATSGFSVLATDTQYF.

With respect to this clone: This specimen includes other DNA sequences encoding the same CDR3. The chain links TRBV7-6 to TRBJ2-7, with 10 bases fitting TRBD1. CDR1 and CDR2 (germline): SGHVS, FNYEAQ. This CDR3 region has 14 residues. J gave up 2 bases and V 5 bases, and 3 bases lay outside the gene matches. CDR3 sequence: CASSLGQGTYEQYF. The CDR3 coding sequence is TGTGCCAGCAGCCTGGGACAGGGGACCTACGAGCAGTACTTC.

J is TRBJ2-3 and V is TRBV11-2; D is possibly TRBD2 (5 bases). Trimming left V 1 base short and J 8 bases short, with 10 bases between. This CDR3 comprises 13 residues. Germline loops: CDR1 SGHAT, CDR2 FQNNGV. The CDR3 DNA follows: TGTGCCAGCAGCTTAGGTGGGAGAGGTACGCAGTATTTT. Its protein is CASSLGGRGTQYF. The full variable domain, in which reference TRBV11-2 and TRBJ2-3 provide the parts outside the CDR3, is EAGVAQSPRYKIIEKRQSVAFWCNPISGHATLYWYQQILGQGPKLLIQFQNNGVVDDSQLPKDRFSAERLKGVDSTLKIQPAKLEDSAVYLCASSLGGRGTQYFGPGTRLTVL.

This rearrangement joins TRBV11-3 to TRBJ2-1; D is perhaps TRBD1 (5 bases). This CDR3 comprises 15 residues. The germline gives CDR1 SGHNT, CDR2 YENEEA. With 3 bases removed from V and 5 bases from J, the gap between germline ends came to 14 bases. In nucleotides, the CDR3 is TGTGCCAGCAGCTTGGGGCAGGGTACAAACAATGAGCAGTTCTTC. Translated: CASSLGQGTNNEQFF.

V usage is TRBV29-1 and J usage is TRBJ2-4; 10 nucleotides match TRBD1. This CDR3 contains 13 residues. From germline, CDR1 is SQVTM and CDR2 ANQGSEA. Trimming removed 6 bases from V and 4 bases from J; junction bases left unmatched: 3. Here the CDR3 DNA reads TGCAGCGTGCTGGGACAGGGGAAAAACATTCAGTACTTC. Its protein product is CSVLGQGKNIQYF.

The chain combines TRBV4-3 with TRBJ2-7, with 9 bases matching TRBD2. The V segment lost 0 bases and the J segment 8 bases; nucleotides outside the gene matches: 8. CDR3 length equals 15 residues. From germline, CDR1 is LGHNA and CDR2 YSLEER. The CDR3 DNA is TGCGCCAGCAGCCAAGACGTAGCGGGGGCCCGCCAGCAGTACTTC. Its translation is CASSQDVAGARQQYF.

The chain couples TRBV7-9 to TRBJ1-1, with 7 bases that match TRBD1. With V trimmed by 1 base and J by 1 base, 6 bases remained unmatched. Per germline, CDR1 SEHNR and CDR2 FQNEAQ (reference sequence). The CDR3 spans 16 residues. CDR3 region: CASSLGQGVWNTEAFF. CDR3 nucleotides: TGTGCCAGCAGCTTAGGGCAGGGGGTATGGAACACTGAAGCTTTCTTT.

The rearrangement links TRBV20-1 to TRBJ1-1, with unresolved D. The germline CDR1 and CDR2 sequences are DFQATT and SNEGSKA (reference sequence). Between the trimmed V and J ends, which lost 3 bases and 1 base, there was a span of 3 bases. This CDR3 has 11 amino acids. In nucleotides, the CDR3 is TGCAGTGCTAGGAAGAACACTGAAGCTTTCTTT. Translating it yields CSARKNTEAFF.

The chain uses TRBV11-1 and TRBJ2-3; D is ambiguous. CDR3 size: 13 residues. The germline V gene has CDR1 SGHAT and CDR2 FQDESV (reference sequence). V lost 0 bases and J 6 bases, leaving 7 bases between the germline ends. CDR3 nucleotides: TGTGCCAGCAGCTTAGCCGTAGATGATACGCAGTATTTT. This encodes CASSLAVDDTQYF.

V and J are TRBV18 and TRBJ2-2; TRBD2 might be the D (5 bases). Per germline, CDR1 KGHSH and CDR2 LQKENI. With 6 bases removed from V and 6 bases from J, the gap between germline ends came to 14 bases. This CDR3 is 14 amino acids long. The CDR3 DNA sequence: TGTGCCAGCTCGCCTCGGGAAGCAGCCGGGGAGCTGTTTTTT. Encoded protein: CASSPREAAGELFF.

This chain links TRBV6-6 with TRBJ2-7; D possibly matches TRBD1 or TRBD2 (5 bases each). CDR1 and CDR2 (germline): MNHNY, SVGAGI (reference sequence). This CDR3 is 16 amino acids long. Trimming left V 5 bases short and J 2 bases short, with 19 bases between. The DNA of the CDR3 is TGTGCCAGCAGTGCACTTCCGGGGCCACCACCCTACGAGCAGTACTTC. Translated, it gives CASSALPGPPPYEQYF.

This clone was detected only once. The chain is built from TRBV27 and TRBJ1-2, with TRBD1 as a possible D gene (5 bases). CDR3 length: 14 residues. Germline assignment: CDR1 MNHEY and CDR2 SMNVEV (reference sequence). V dropped 5 bases and J dropped 4 bases, with 14 bases sitting between them. The CDR3 bases are TGTGCCAGCAGTCTAGGGGACCGCTCCTATGGCTACACCTTC. Translating it yields CASSLGDRSYGYTF.

The V call is TRBV5-6, the J call TRBJ1-1; TRBD1 agrees at 7 bases. V lost 2 bases and J lost 8; bases outside the gene matches: 6. Germline CDR1 is SGHDT and CDR2 is YYEEEE. The CDR3 runs 13 residues. The CDR3 loop reads CASSLTGAREAFF. CDR3 DNA sequence: TGTGCCAGCAGCTTAACAGGGGCCAGGGAAGCTTTCTTT.

This clone has only a few counts. The chain is built from TRBV12-5 and TRBJ2-7; no clear D. Trimming removed 0 bases from V and 3 bases from J, with 18 bases in between. CDR1 is LGHNT and CDR2 is FRNRAP in the germline V gene. CDR3 length: 17 amino acids. The CDR3 DNA reads as TGTGCTAGTGGTTTGGTAACACCGTCGCAGAATCGCTACGAGCAGTACTTC. Amino acid sequence: CASGLVTPSQNRYEQYF.

A single count supports this clone. This rearrangement joins TRBV29-1 to TRBJ2-5; 10 bases are shared with TRBD2. Germline-derived CDR1 and CDR2 are SQVTM and ANQGSEA. The CDR3 contains 12 residues. With V trimmed by 3 bases and J by 11 bases, 6 bases remained unmatched. The CDR3 DNA is TGCAGCGTTGACTTCGGGACTAGCGTTCAGTACTTC. Translation gives CSVDFGTSVQYF.

The V gene is TRBV18, the J gene TRBJ1-2; maybe TRBD1 (6 bases). CDR3 length: 14 residues. In germline, CDR1 is KGHSH, CDR2 LQKENI. V lost 2 bases, J lost 5 bases, and 12 bases lay in between. The CDR3 spells CASSPNRVGYGYTF. The CDR3 DNA reads TGTGCCAGCTCACCAAACAGGGTAGGGTATGGCTACACCTTC.

The rearrangement links TRBV5-1 to TRBJ2-5; 7 nucleotides match TRBD2. Germline CDR1 reads SGHRS; CDR2 reads YFSETQ. The CDR3 is made up of 14 amino acids. J gave up 2 bases and V 4 bases, and 5 bases lay outside the gene matches. The CDR3 coding sequence is TGCGCCAGCAGCAGACAAGCGGGGCAAGAGACCCAGTACTTC. Its protein is CASSRQAGQETQYF.

This clone was seen once. This sequence joins TRBV5-6 and TRBJ1-6; D is possibly TRBD1 (6 bases). V gave up 4 bases and J gave up 1 base, with 21 bases separating them. The germline CDR1 and CDR2 sequences are SGHDT and YYEEEE. This CDR3 is built from 19 residues. The DNA for the CDR3 is TGTGCCAGCAGCCTGAGGGTCAAGGGGGATTTTTCCTATAATTCACCCCTCCACTTT. This translates into CASSLRVKGDFSYNSPLHF.

V usage is TRBV10-1 and J usage is TRBJ2-7; possible D gene TRBD1, 6 bases. This CDR3 is built from 12 residues. The germline V and J ends were trimmed by 7 bases and 11 bases, with 18 bases remaining between them. Germline values: CDR1 WNHNN, CDR2 SYGVQD (reference sequence). Here the CDR3 DNA reads TGCGCCAGCACCCCGGGACACAGGACGAAGTACTTC. This sequence encodes CASTPGHRTKYF.

The chain couples TRBV29-1 to TRBJ1-2; 8 nucleotides align to TRBD1. The germline V gene encodes CDR1 SQVTM and CDR2 ANQGSEA. The CDR3 runs 16 residues. Unmatched junction bases numbered 10, after V lost 0 bases and J lost 4 bases. CDR3 coding DNA: TGCAGCGTTGAAGATCTGTCAGGGGGCAAAACCTATGGCTACACCTTC. Translating it yields CSVEDLSGGKTYGYTF.

This clone was observed a single time. The chain has TRBV9 and TRBJ2-2, with D hard to call. This CDR3 comprises 15 residues. The germline gives CDR1 SGDLS, CDR2 YYNGEE. V was shortened by 0 bases and J by 4 bases, with 10 bases between the two germline ends. CDR3 loop: CASSVGARTTGELFF. The CDR3 bases are TGTGCCAGCAGCGTAGGGGCGCGGACCACCGGGGAGCTGTTTTTT.

The chain couples TRBV4-1 to TRBJ2-7, with 7 bases matching TRBD1. Germline-derived CDR1 and CDR2 are MGHRA and YSYEKL. The length of the CDR3 is 14 residues. V dropped 3 bases and J dropped 1; count of bases not matched to a gene: 3. In DNA, the CDR3 is TGCGCCAGCAGCCACCAGACAGGGTCCTACGAGCAGTACTTC. Its protein is CASSHQTGSYEQYF.

The chain uses TRBV6-5 and TRBJ1-3; weak D call: TRBD1 (5 bases). Looked up from germline, CDR1 is MNHEY and CDR2 is SVGAGI. The ends were cut back, 0 bases at V and 6 bases at J, with 6 bases in the middle. The CDR3 totals 13 residues. The CDR3 DNA reads TGTGCCAGCAGTTACTCTGGGGCAAACACCATATATTTT. Amino acids: CASSYSGANTIYF.

Only a few counts were recorded for this clone. The chain combines TRBV6-5 with TRBJ1-3, with D possibly being TRBD1 (6 bases). The CDR3 runs 14 residues. V was clipped by 6 bases and J by 0 bases, with 9 bases between them. CDR1 is MNHEY, CDR2 SVGAGI, per germline. CDR3 nucleotide sequence: TGTGCCAGCAGACGGGACACCTCTGGAAACACCATATATTTT. Translation: CASRRDTSGNTIYF.

The chain couples TRBV5-6 to TRBJ1-6; no definite D call. From germline, CDR1 is SGHDT and CDR2 YYEEEE. CDR3 length: 16 residues. Trimming shortened V by 2 bases and J by 7 bases, and 16 bases separated the two germline ends. This CDR3 reads CASSFNTGSLNSPLHF. As DNA, the CDR3 is TGTGCCAGCAGCTTTAACACGGGGTCCTTGAATTCACCCCTCCACTTT.

This chain joins TRBV4-3 and TRBJ1-1, with D unclear. The CDR3 is 14 residues long. CDR1 LGHNA and CDR2 YSLEER come from the germline V gene. The V end lost 0 bases, the J end lost 3 bases, and 8 bases lay between the germline ends. The CDR3 here is CASSQDIRHTEAFF. Written as DNA, the CDR3 is TGCGCCAGCAGCCAAGATATAAGACACACTGAAGCTTTCTTT.